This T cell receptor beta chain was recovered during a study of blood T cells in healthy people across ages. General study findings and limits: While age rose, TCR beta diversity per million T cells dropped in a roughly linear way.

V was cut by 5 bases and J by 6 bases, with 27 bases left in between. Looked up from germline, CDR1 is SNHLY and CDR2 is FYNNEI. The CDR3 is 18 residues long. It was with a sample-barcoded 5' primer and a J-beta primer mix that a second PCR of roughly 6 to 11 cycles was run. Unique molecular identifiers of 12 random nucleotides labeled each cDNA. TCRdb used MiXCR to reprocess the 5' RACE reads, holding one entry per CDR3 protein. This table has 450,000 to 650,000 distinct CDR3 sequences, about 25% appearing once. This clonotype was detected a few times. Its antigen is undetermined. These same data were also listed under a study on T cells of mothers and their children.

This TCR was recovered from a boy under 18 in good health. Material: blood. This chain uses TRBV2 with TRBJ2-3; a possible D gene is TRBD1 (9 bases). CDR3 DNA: TGTGCCAGCAGTACAGCGGGGGACAGGGCCCATTTTCCCGATACGCAGTATTTT. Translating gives CASSTAGDRAHFPDTQYF.